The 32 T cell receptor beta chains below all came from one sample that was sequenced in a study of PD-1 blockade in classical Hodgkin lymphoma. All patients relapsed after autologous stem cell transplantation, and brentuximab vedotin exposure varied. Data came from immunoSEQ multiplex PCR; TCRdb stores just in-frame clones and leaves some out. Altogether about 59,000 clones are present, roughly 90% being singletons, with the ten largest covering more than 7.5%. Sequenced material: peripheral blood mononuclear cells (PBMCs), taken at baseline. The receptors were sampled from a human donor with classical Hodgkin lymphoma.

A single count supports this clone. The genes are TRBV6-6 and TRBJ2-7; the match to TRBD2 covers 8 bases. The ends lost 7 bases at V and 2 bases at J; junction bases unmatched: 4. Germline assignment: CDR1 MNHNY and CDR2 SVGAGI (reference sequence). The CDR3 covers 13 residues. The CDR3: CASTGSGAYEQYF. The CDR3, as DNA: TGTGCCAGCACCGGTAGCGGGGCCTACGAGCAGTACTTC.

CDR3 bases: TGTGCCAGTAGTATGGGGCCTTACAATGAGCAGTTCTTC. Residues: CASSMGPYNEQFF. This rearrangement joins TRBV19 to TRBJ2-1, with D perhaps matching TRBD1 (5 bases). The CDR3 is 13 residues long. The germline gives CDR1 LNHDA, CDR2 SQIVND (reference sequence). The V and J ends lost 3 bases and 4 bases respectively, with 7 bases between them. The full variable domain, completed using reference TRBV19 and TRBJ2-1, is DGGITQSPKYLFRKEGQNVTLSCEQNLNHDAMYWYRQDPGQGLRLIYYSQIVNDFQKGDIAEGYSVSREKKESFPLTVTSAQKNPTAFYLCASSMGPYNEQFFGPGTRLTVL.

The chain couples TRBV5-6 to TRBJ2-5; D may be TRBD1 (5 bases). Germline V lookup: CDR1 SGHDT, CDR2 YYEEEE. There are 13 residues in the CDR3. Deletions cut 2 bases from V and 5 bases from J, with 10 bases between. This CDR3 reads CASSLGPGETQYF. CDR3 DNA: TGTGCCAGCAGCTTAGGTCCAGGGGAGACCCAGTACTTC.

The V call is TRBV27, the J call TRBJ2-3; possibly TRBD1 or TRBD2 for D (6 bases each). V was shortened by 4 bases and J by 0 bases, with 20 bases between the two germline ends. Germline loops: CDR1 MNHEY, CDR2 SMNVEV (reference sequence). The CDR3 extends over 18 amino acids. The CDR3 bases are TGTGCCAGCAGTTACATCCCCGGGGGCCTAGCAAGCACAGATACGCAGTATTTT. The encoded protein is CASSYIPGGLASTDTQYF.

DNA of the CDR3: TGTGCCAGCAGCTCCTCAGCGGGAGTATACGAGCAGTACTTC. Encoded protein: CASSSSAGVYEQYF. The chain combines TRBV7-9 with TRBJ2-7; 8 bases are a match to TRBD2. The J segment lost 4 bases and the V segment lost 4 bases, leaving 6 bases of the junction unmatched. The CDR3 has 14 residues. Per the germline V gene, CDR1 is SEHNR and CDR2 is FQNEAQ (reference sequence).

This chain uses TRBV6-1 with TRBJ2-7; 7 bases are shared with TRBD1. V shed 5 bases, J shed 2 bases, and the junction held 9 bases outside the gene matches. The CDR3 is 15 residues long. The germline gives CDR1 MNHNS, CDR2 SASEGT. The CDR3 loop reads CASSLTGAGAYEQYF. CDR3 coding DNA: TGTGCCAGCAGTTTAACAGGGGCTGGTGCCTACGAGCAGTACTTC.

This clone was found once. The CDR3: CASSYMGGVYEQYF. CDR3 sequence (DNA): TGTGCCAGCAGTTACATGGGGGGCGTCTACGAGCAGTACTTC. V gene TRBV6-5 combines with J gene TRBJ2-5, with D perhaps matching TRBD1 or TRBD2 (6 bases each). The DNA end lines up better with TRBJ2-7; the J call may be wrong. The germline CDR1 and CDR2 sequences are MNHEY and SVGAGI. CDR3 size: 14 residues.

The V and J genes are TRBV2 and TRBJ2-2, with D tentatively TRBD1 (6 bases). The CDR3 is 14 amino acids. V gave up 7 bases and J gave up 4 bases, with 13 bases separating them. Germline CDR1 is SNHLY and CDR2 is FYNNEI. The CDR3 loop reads CASKKGQSTGELFF. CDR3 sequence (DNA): TGTGCCAGCAAGAAAGGACAGAGCACCGGGGAGCTGTTTTTT.

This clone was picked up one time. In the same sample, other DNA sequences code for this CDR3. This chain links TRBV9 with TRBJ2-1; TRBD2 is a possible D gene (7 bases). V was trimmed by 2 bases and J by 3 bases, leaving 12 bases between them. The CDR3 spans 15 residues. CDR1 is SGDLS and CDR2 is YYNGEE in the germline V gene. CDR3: CASSVGGGSYNEQFF. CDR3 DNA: TGTGCCAGCAGCGTGGGGGGCGGGAGCTACAATGAGCAGTTCTTC.

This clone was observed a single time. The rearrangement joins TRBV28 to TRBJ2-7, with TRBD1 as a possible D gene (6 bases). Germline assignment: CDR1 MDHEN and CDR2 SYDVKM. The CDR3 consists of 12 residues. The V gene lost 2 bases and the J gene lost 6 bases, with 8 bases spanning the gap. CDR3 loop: CASSLNRAEQYF. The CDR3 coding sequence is TGTGCCAGCAGTTTAAACAGGGCCGAGCAGTACTTC. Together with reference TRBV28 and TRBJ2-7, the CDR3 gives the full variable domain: DVKVTQSSRYLVKRTGEKVFLECVQDMDHENMFWYRQDPGLGLRLIYFSYDVKMKEKGDIPEGYSVSREKKERFSLILESASTNQTSMYLCASSLNRAEQYFGPGTRLTVT.

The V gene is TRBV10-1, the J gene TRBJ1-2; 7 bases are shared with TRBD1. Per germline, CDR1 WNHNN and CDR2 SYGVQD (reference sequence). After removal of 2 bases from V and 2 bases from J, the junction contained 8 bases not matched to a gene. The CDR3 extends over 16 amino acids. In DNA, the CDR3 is TGCGCCAGCAGTGAGGGCAGGGGGTCATGGAACTATGGCTACACCTTC. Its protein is CASSEGRGSWNYGYTF.

The CDR3 DNA reads as TGCAGCGTTGGAGGAGGGGGCTATGGCTACACCTTC. Encoded protein: CSVGGGGYGYTF. This chain joins TRBV29-1 and TRBJ1-2; the D gene is possibly TRBD1 (6 bases). The CDR3 is 12 amino acids. The V end was cut by 4 bases, the J end by 4 bases, with 10 bases between. Germline lookup yields CDR1 SQVTM and CDR2 ANQGSEA.

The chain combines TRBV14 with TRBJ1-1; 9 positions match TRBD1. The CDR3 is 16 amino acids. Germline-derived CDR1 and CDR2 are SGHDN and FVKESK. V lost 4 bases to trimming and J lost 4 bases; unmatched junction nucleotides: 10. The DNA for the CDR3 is TGTGCCAGCAGCCGTACAAGACAGGGGGGGGGCACTGAAGCTTTCTTT. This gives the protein CASSRTRQGGGTEAFF.

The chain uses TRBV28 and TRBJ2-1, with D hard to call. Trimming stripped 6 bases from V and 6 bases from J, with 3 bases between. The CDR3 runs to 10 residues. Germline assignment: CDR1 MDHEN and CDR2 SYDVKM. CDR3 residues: CASSVNEQFF. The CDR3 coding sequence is TGTGCCAGCAGCGTCAATGAGCAGTTCTTC.

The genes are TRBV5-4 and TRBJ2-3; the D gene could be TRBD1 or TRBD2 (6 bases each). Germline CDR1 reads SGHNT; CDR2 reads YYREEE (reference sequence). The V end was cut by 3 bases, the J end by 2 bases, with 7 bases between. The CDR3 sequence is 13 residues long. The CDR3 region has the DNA TGTGCCAGCAGCTCGGGGGCCACAGATACGCAGTATTTT. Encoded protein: CASSSGATDTQYF.

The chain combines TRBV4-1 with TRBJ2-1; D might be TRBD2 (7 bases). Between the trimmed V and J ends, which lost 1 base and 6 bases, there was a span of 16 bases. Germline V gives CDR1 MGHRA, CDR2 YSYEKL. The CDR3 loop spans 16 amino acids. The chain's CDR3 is CASSQGITRGRNEQFF. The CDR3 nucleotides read TGCGCCAGCAGCCAAGGAATAACGCGGGGGCGCAATGAGCAGTTCTTC.

The CDR3 sequence: CASSSVAGVSYEQYF. The CDR3 nucleotides are TGTGCCAGCAGCTCCGTAGCGGGAGTTTCCTACGAGCAGTACTTC. The V call is TRBV5-4, the J call TRBJ2-7; 9 nucleotides agree with TRBD2. Germline V gene sequence: CDR1 SGHNT, CDR2 YYREEE (reference sequence). The CDR3 sequence is 15 residues long. V dropped 3 bases and J dropped 1; count of bases not matched to a gene: 5.

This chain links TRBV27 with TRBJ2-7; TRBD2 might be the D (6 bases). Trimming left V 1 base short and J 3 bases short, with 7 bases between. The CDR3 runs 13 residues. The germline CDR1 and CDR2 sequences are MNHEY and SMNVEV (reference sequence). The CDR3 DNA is TGTGCCAGCAGTTTATTCGGGGGCTACGAGCAGTACTTC. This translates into CASSLFGGYEQYF.

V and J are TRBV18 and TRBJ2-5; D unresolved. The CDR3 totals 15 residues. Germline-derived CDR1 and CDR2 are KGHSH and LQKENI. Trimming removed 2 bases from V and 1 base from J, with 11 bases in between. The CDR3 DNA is TGTGCCAGCTCACCAACTAACGGCCTCCAAGAGACCCAGTACTTC. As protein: CASSPTNGLQETQYF. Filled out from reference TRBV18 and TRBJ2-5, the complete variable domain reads NAGVMQNPRHLVRRRGQEARLRCSPMKGHSHVYWYRQLPEEGLKFMVYLQKENIIDESGMPKERFSAEFPKEGPSILRIQQVVRGDSAAYFCASSPTNGLQETQYFGPGTRLLVL.

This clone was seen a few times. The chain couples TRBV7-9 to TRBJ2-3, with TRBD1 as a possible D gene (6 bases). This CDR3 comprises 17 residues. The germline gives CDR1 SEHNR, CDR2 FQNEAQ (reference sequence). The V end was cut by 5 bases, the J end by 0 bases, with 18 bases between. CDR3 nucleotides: TGTGCCAGCAGCCTTAGGTGGGACACCACTAGCACAGATACGCAGTATTTT. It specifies CASSLRWDTTSTDTQYF.

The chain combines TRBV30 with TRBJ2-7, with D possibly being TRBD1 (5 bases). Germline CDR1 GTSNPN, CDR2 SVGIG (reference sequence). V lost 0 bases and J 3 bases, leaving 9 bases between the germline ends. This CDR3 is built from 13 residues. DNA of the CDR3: TGTGCCTGGAGTGTAGGGGCCTTCTACGAGCAGTACTTC. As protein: CAWSVGAFYEQYF.

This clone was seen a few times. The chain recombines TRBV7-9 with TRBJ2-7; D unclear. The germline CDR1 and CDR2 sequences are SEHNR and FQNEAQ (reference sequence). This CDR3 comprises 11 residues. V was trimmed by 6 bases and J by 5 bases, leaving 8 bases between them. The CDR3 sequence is CASRLFNEQYF. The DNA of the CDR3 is TGTGCCAGCAGGCTATTCAACGAGCAGTACTTC.

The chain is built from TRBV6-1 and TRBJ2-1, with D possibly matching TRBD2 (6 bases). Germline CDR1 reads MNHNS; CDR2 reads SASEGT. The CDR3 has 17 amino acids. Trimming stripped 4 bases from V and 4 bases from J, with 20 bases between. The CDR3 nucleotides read TGTGCCAGCAGTGTACTGGGGGGAACCTACTCTTACAATGAGCAGTTCTTC. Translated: CASSVLGGTYSYNEQFF.

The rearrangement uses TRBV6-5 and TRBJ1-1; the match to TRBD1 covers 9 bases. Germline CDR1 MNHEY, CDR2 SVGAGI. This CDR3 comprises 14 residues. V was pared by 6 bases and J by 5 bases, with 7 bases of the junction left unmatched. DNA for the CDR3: TGTGCCAGCAGCCTCTTGACAGGGGGGACTGAAGCTTTCTTT. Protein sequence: CASSLLTGGTEAFF.

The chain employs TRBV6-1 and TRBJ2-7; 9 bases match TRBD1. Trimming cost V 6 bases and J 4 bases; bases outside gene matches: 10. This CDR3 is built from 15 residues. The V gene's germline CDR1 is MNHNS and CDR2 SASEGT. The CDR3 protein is CASRETGTGYYEQYF. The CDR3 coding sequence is TGTGCCAGCAGGGAGACCGGGACAGGGTATTACGAGCAGTACTTC.

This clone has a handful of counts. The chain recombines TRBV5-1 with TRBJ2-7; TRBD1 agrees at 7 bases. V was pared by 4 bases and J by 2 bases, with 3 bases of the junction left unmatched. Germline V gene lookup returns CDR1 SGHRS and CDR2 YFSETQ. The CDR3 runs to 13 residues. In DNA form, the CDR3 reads TGCGCCAGCAGCAGGGACAGTACCTACGAGCAGTACTTC. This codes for CASSRDSTYEQYF.

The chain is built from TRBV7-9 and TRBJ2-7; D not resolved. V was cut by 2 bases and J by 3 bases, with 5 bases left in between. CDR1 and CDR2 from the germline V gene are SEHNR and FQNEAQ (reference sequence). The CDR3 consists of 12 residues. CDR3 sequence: CASSLMVYEQYF. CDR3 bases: TGTGCCAGCAGCTTAATGGTCTACGAGCAGTACTTC.

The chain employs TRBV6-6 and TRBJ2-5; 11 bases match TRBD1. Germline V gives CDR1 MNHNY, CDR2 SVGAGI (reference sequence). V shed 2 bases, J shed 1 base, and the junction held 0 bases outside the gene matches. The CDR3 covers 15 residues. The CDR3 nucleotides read TGTGCCAGCAGTTACGGACAGGGGGCCCAAGAGACCCAGTACTTC. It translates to CASSYGQGAQETQYF.

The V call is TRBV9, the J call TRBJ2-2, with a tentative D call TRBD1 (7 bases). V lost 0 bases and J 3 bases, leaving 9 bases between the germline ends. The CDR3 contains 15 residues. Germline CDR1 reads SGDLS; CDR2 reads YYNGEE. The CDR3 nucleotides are TGTGCCAGCAGCGTAGCCAGGGGGGACACCGGGGAGCTGTTTTTT. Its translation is CASSVARGDTGELFF.

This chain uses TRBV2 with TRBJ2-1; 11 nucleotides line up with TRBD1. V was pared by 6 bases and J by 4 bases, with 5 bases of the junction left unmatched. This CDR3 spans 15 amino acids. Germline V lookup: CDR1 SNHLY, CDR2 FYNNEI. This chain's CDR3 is CASRSGQGGYNEQFF. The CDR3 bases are TGTGCCAGCAGATCGGGACAGGGGGGTTACAATGAGCAGTTCTTC.

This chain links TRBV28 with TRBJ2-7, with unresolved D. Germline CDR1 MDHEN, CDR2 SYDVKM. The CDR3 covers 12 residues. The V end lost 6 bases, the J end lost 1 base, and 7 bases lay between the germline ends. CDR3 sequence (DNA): TGTGCCAGCAGCCGCTATTCCTACGAGCAGTACTTC. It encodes CASSRYSYEQYF.

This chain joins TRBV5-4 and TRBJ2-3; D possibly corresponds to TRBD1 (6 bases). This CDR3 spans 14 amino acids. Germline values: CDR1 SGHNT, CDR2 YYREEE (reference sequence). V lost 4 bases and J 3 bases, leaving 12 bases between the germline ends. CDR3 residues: CASSPNDRTDTQYF. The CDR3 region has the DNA TGTGCCAGCAGCCCGAACGACAGGACAGATACGCAGTATTTT. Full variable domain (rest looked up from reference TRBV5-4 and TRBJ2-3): ETGVTQSPTHLIKTRGQQVTLRCSSQSGHNTVSWYQQALGQGPQFIFQYYREEENGRGNFPPRFSGLQFPNYSSELNVNALELDDSALYLCASSPNDRTDTQYFGPGTRLTVL.